The T cell receptor (beta chain) described here comes from a study of post-analysis software for immune sequencing data (dated by TCRdb to 2013 to 2016). Regarding the complete study: The recorded disease courses included relapsing-remitting, secondary progressive and progressive-relapsing multiple sclerosis, and some patients had no subtype annotation. A subset of samples was prepared in parallel using single-end sample barcoding, then pooled and co-amplified after Illumina adapter ligation. The multiple sclerosis patient repertoires were compared with approximately 11 previously published healthy control repertoires from donors aged 6 to 25 years.

On this clonotype: The clone's antigen remains unknown. Within one base of it there is no much larger clone, and no base qualities were kept.

Summary of the overall study and its limitations: The multiple sclerosis patient group was slightly younger than the control group. Compared with controls, multiple sclerosis patients had significantly lower normalized Chao1 diversity, a finding suggesting substantial peripheral T-cell clonal expansion. Direct clustering with F measure showed strong co-clustering of samples prepared in the same batch, prompting a batch-effect correction. Roughly 5 TRBV segments, including TRBV5-6, TRBV5-1 and TRBV20-1, were significantly more frequent in patients than controls.

TCR beta repertoires were profiled from peripheral blood of approximately 13 young patients with multiple sclerosis to demonstrate the VDJtools post-analysis software. The multiple sclerosis patients were children and adolescents between roughly 6 and 16 years of age. Clipping removes 1 base from V and 6 bases from J, with 7 as the unmatched junction base count. Reading the germline V gene gives CDR1 SGHRS and CDR2 YFSETQ. The CDR3 covers 16 residues, taking in both the cysteine and the phenylalanine. The CDR3 DNA has 48 bases and is translated from base 1. Libraries were constructed by PCR. The sample was run on an Illumina HiSeq 2500. To reduce PCR and sequencing biases, unique molecular identifiers were built into the TCR beta cDNA libraries. Some 500,000 cDNA molecules were obtained per 1 to 10 million input T cells, so each molecule approximated one T cell. The patient libraries were prepared and sequenced using the same protocol as the earlier healthy control dataset. Within a given batch, samples were prepared together, multiplexed and sequenced on the same HiSeq lane. From the authors' description of their analysis: Raw barcoded reads were processed with MIGEC, and single-read molecular identifier groups were discarded before consensus assembly and CDR3 extraction. VDJtools was used for post-analysis of the clonotype tables, and diversity was normalized by down-sampling every dataset to the size of the smallest sample. In repertoire overlap clustering, CDR3 amino acid sequences, but not nucleotide sequences, were matched to correct batch-related cross-sample contamination. TCRdb trimmed public reads at Q25 via fastp, called clones via MiXCR and kept in-frame beta chains. Each entry is one CDR3 protein sequence, shown with its most common DNA and genes. TCRdb's processing, not the authors', yielded these V and J calls. The sample records about 560,000 distinct CDR3 sequences, 44% of which are singletons. The ten largest account for about 1.5% of the sample.

This chain joins TRBV5-1 to TRBJ2-7, with TRBD2 matching 13 junction bases. Sample: blood. This TCR came from a girl aged 5-17 years with multiple sclerosis. The encoded CDR3 is CASSLTGLAGAGEQYF. The base sequence is TGCGCCAGCAGCTTGACTGGACTAGCGGGAGCGGGCGAGCAGTACTTC.